This is a list of T cell receptor beta chains from one sample in a study of vaccination and CD4 T cells after COVID-19. TCRdb passed the PCR reads through MiXCR, listing each CDR3 protein once. Of some 9,600 distinct CDR3 sequences listed, approximately 59% are singletons. Their specific antigens are unknown. Sequencing was carried out using CD4+ T cells from blood, cultured in vitro. The receptor source for this set is a human donor who had recovered from COVID-19. Both conserved end residues are part of each CDR3. Fields, in order: J gene, clone size, D gene, V gene, CDR3 protein, CDR3 DNA. A D gene is named only where the DNA matches it firmly. Clone size is not always given. Where it is, it says once, few, many or a class for expanded clones.

J: TRBJ2-2
size: .
D: TRBD1
V: TRBV19
CDR3: CARGQHFGTGELFF
DNA: TGTGCCAGGGGACAGCATTTCGGCACCGGGGAGCTGTTTTTT

J: TRBJ1-1
size: .
D: TRBD1
V: TRBV6-1
CDR3: CASSTGAGTEAFF
DNA: TGTGCCAGCAGCACAGGGGCGGGAACTGAAGCTTTCTTT

J: TRBJ1-2
size: .
D: TRBD1
V: TRBV12-3/TRBV12-4
CDR3: CASSWGQGSYGYTF
DNA: TGTGCCAGCAGTTGGGGACAGGGTTCCTATGGCTACACCTTC

J: TRBJ1-6
size: .
D: .
V: TRBV20-1
CDR3: CSARRAGSSYNSPLHF
DNA: TGCAGTGCTAGAAGGGCAGGGAGCTCCTATAATTCACCCCTCCACTTT

J: TRBJ1-1
size: few
D: .
V: TRBV6-2/TRBV6-3
CDR3: CASTRAGNTEAFF
DNA: TGTGCCAGCACCCGAGCAGGGAACACTGAAGCTTTCTTT

J: TRBJ2-7
size: .
D: .
V: TRBV7-8
CDR3: CASSPVDNSYEQYF
DNA: TGTGCCAGCAGCCCCGTGGACAACTCCTACGAGCAGTACTTC

J: TRBJ2-2
size: .
D: .
V: TRBV7-2
CDR3: CASSLPGRELFF
DNA: TGTGCCAGCAGCTTACCAGGGAGGGAGCTGTTTTTT

J: TRBJ2-7
size: .
D: .
V: TRBV11-3
CDR3: CASSPGRAGEQYF
DNA: TGTGCCAGCAGTCCTGGCAGGGCGGGAGAGCAGTACTTC

J: TRBJ2-1
size: .
D: .
V: TRBV24-1
CDR3: CATSDRTGYNEQFF
DNA: TGTGCCACCAGTGACCGAACAGGGTACAATGAGCAGTTCTTC

J: TRBJ1-2
size: .
D: .
V: TRBV28
CDR3: CASSLEQIYGYTF
DNA: TGTGCCAGCAGTTTAGAACAGATCTATGGCTACACCTTC

J: TRBJ1-5
size: .
D: TRBD1
V: TRBV6-1
CDR3: CASSTDRGGNQPQHF
DNA: TGTGCCAGCAGTACGGACAGGGGTGGCAATCAGCCCCAGCATTTT

J: TRBJ1-2
size: .
D: TRBD1
V: TRBV6-1
CDR3: CASRPHDREGDGYTF
DNA: TGTGCCAGCAGGCCTCACGACAGGGAGGGCGATGGCTACACCTTC

J: TRBJ1-6
size: .
D: TRBD1
V: TRBV25-1
CDR3: CASSEPGTASPLHF
DNA: TGTGCCAGCAGTGAACCCGGGACAGCTTCACCCCTCCACTTT

J: TRBJ1-6
size: .
D: TRBD1
V: TRBV19
CDR3: CASIDRQGVNSPLHF
DNA: TGTGCCAGTATTGATCGACAGGGTGTTAATTCACCCCTCCACTTT

J: TRBJ1-5
size: few
D: .
V: TRBV27
CDR3: CASSLAGSNQPQHF
DNA: TGTGCCAGCAGTTTAGCGGGCAGCAATCAGCCCCAGCATTTT

J: TRBJ2-3
size: .
D: .
V: TRBV28
CDR3: CASKQGLTDTQYF
DNA: TGTGCCAGCAAACAGGGTTTGACAGATACGCAGTATTTT

J: TRBJ1-5
size: .
D: .
V: TRBV11-3
CDR3: CASSLESTEYSNQPQHF
DNA: TGTGCCAGCAGCTTAGAATCGACAGAATATAGCAATCAGCCCCAGCATTTT

J: TRBJ2-5
size: .
D: TRBD2
V: TRBV7-2
CDR3: CASSLDGGRTQYF
DNA: TGTGCCAGCAGCTTAGACGGGGGGAGGACCCAGTACTTC

J: TRBJ2-5
size: few
D: .
V: TRBV11-3
CDR3: CASSLILTDGGETQYF
DNA: TGTGCCAGCAGCTTAATCCTTACGGATGGCGGGGAGACCCAGTACTTC

J: TRBJ2-7
size: .
D: .
V: TRBV6-1
CDR3: CASSLVRSYEQYF
DNA: TGTGCCAGCAGCTTAGTCAGATCCTACGAGCAGTACTTC

J: TRBJ2-3
size: .
D: TRBD1
V: TRBV27
CDR3: CATYPGGQGMDTQYF
DNA: TGTGCCACCTACCCGGGGGGACAGGGTATGGATACGCAGTATTTT

J: TRBJ2-2
size: .
D: TRBD1
V: TRBV30
CDR3: CAWTRRGTGGTGELFF
DNA: TGTGCCTGGACGAGGCGCGGGACAGGGGGCACCGGGGAGCTGTTTTTT

J: TRBJ2-1
size: .
D: .
V: TRBV7-2
CDR3: CASNSINEQFF
DNA: TGTGCCAGCAACAGTATCAATGAGCAGTTCTTC

J: TRBJ2-7
size: few
D: .
V: TRBV30
CDR3: CAWSRTDEQYF
DNA: TGTGCCTGGAGTAGGACGGATGAGCAGTACTTC

J: TRBJ1-3
size: few
D: .
V: TRBV20-1
CDR3: CSASQGSGNTIYF
DNA: TGCAGTGCTAGTCAGGGTTCTGGAAACACCATATATTTT

J: TRBJ2-3
size: .
D: TRBD1
V: TRBV6-5
CDR3: CASSSRTGGVGTDTQYF
DNA: TGTGCCAGCAGTTCCAGGACAGGGGGCGTTGGTACAGATACGCAGTATTTT

J: TRBJ1-2
size: .
D: TRBD1
V: TRBV19
CDR3: CASTRDRAMNYGYTF
DNA: TGTGCCAGTACCCGGGACAGGGCGATGAACTATGGCTACACCTTC

J: TRBJ1-6
size: .
D: .
V: TRBV6-1
CDR3: CASRAGGPLHF
DNA: TGTGCCAGCAGGGCGGGAGGTCCCCTCCACTTT

J: TRBJ2-7
size: few
D: .
V: TRBV27
CDR3: CASSLSHTSYEQYF
DNA: TGTGCCAGCAGTTTAAGCCACACCTCCTACGAGCAGTACTTC

J: TRBJ1-1
size: .
D: TRBD1
V: TRBV2
CDR3: CASRKGQENTEAFF
DNA: TGTGCCAGCAGGAAGGGACAGGAGAACACTGAAGCTTTCTTT

J: TRBJ2-5
size: .
D: .
V: TRBV21-1
CDR3: CASTQGSQETQYF
DNA: TGTGCCAGCACCCAGGGATCCCAAGAGACCCAGTACTTC

J: TRBJ2-1
size: .
D: .
V: TRBV20-1
CDR3: CSARGRGGPSSGEQFF
DNA: TGCAGTGCTAGGGGGCGAGGAGGGCCCTCGTCAGGGGAGCAGTTCTTC

J: TRBJ1-2
size: .
D: .
V: TRBV24-1
CDR3: CATSATGIYGYTF
DNA: TGTGCCACCAGTGCGACCGGGATCTATGGCTACACCTTC

J: TRBJ1-1
size: .
D: .
V: TRBV5-4
CDR3: CASNIQGTSGAFF
DNA: TGTGCCAGCAACATCCAAGGGACCTCGGGGGCTTTCTTT

J: TRBJ2-3
size: .
D: .
V: TRBV11-3
CDR3: CASSLEAIGSERDTQYF
DNA: TGTGCCAGCAGCTTAGAAGCAATCGGGAGCGAGAGGGATACGCAGTATTTT

J: TRBJ2-1
size: .
D: TRBD1
V: TRBV11-2
CDR3: CASSPYRGDGGNEQFF
DNA: TGTGCCAGCAGCCCCTACAGGGGGGACGGTGGGAATGAGCAGTTCTTC

J: TRBJ2-7
size: .
D: .
V: TRBV11-3
CDR3: CASSFGQEQYF
DNA: TGTGCCAGCAGCTTTGGACAGGAGCAGTACTTC

J: TRBJ1-4
size: .
D: .
V: TRBV7-2
CDR3: CASSLMAVGEEKLFF
DNA: TGTGCCAGCAGCTTAATGGCGGTAGGGGAGGAAAAACTGTTTTTT

J: TRBJ2-5
size: .
D: .
V: TRBV7-3
CDR3: CASSSRGTETQYF
DNA: TGTGCCAGCAGCTCCAGGGGTACAGAGACCCAGTACTTC

J: TRBJ2-7
size: .
D: .
V: TRBV12-3/TRBV12-4
CDR3: CASSQTDYEQYF
DNA: TGTGCCAGCAGTCAAACAGACTACGAGCAGTACTTC

J: TRBJ2-5
size: .
D: .
V: TRBV20-1
CDR3: CSASSQETQYF
DNA: TGCAGTGCTAGTAGCCAAGAGACCCAGTACTTC

J: TRBJ1-5
size: .
D: TRBD1
V: TRBV20-1
CDR3: CSATGQGNQPQHF
DNA: TGCAGTGCAACGGGACAGGGTAATCAGCCCCAGCATTTT

J: TRBJ2-2
size: .
D: .
V: TRBV7-9
CDR3: CASSGQYTGELFF
DNA: TGTGCCAGCAGCGGACAGTACACCGGGGAGCTGTTTTTT

J: TRBJ2-2
size: .
D: .
V: TRBV11-3
CDR3: CASSSISPGELFF
DNA: TGTGCCAGCAGCTCCATATCCCCCGGGGAGCTGTTTTTT

J: TRBJ2-7
size: .
D: .
V: TRBV29-1
CDR3: CSVVGSYEQYF
DNA: TGCAGCGTTGTGGGCTCCTACGAGCAGTACTTC

J: TRBJ1-1
size: few
D: .
V: TRBV6-5
CDR3: CASSYRPPGTNTEAFF
DNA: TGTGCCAGCAGTTATAGACCCCCGGGGACGAACACTGAAGCTTTCTTT

J: TRBJ1-6
size: .
D: .
V: TRBV2
CDR3: CASSPRTDSPLHF
DNA: TGTGCCAGCAGTCCGCGGACAGATTCACCCCTCCACTTT

J: TRBJ1-6
size: .
D: .
V: TRBV2
CDR3: CASTQARGSPLHF
DNA: TGTGCCAGCACCCAGGCGAGAGGATCACCCCTCCACTTT

J: TRBJ2-2
size: few
D: TRBD2
V: TRBV6-1
CDR3: CASSPGTSRGSPGELFF
DNA: TGTGCCAGCAGTCCGGGGACTAGCAGGGGGAGTCCCGGGGAGCTGTTTTTT

J: TRBJ1-1
size: .
D: TRBD1
V: TRBV6-2/TRBV6-3
CDR3: CASTKGGGGRDTEAFF
DNA: TGTGCCAGCACCAAAGGGGGCGGGGGCCGGGACACTGAAGCTTTCTTT

J: TRBJ1-1
size: .
D: .
V: TRBV6-1
CDR3: CASSASQGYTTEAFF
DNA: TGTGCCAGCAGTGCCTCACAGGGATACACGACTGAAGCTTTCTTT

J: TRBJ2-7
size: .
D: TRBD2
V: TRBV23-1
CDR3: CASSPPSGRFFYEQYF
DNA: TGCGCCAGCAGTCCCCCTAGCGGGAGATTTTTCTACGAGCAGTACTTC

J: TRBJ2-5
size: .
D: .
V: TRBV19
CDR3: CASSPLSGQETQYF
DNA: TGTGCCAGTAGCCCTCTGAGCGGCCAAGAGACCCAGTACTTC

J: TRBJ2-2
size: .
D: TRBD2
V: TRBV7-2
CDR3: CASSLVPAGVAGELFF
DNA: TGTGCCAGCAGCTTAGTGCCAGCGGGGGTAGCCGGGGAGCTGTTTTTT

J: TRBJ2-2
size: .
D: .
V: TRBV5-4
CDR3: CASSSPATGELFF
DNA: TGTGCCAGCAGCTCGCCAGCGACCGGGGAGCTGTTTTTT

J: TRBJ1-1
size: .
D: TRBD1
V: TRBV19
CDR3: CASGTRRTGVGEAFF
DNA: TGTGCCAGTGGAACTCGACGGACAGGGGTCGGTGAAGCTTTCTTT

J: TRBJ1-2
size: few
D: TRBD1
V: TRBV10-3
CDR3: CAISELGDREDGYTF
DNA: TGTGCCATCAGTGAGTTGGGAGACAGGGAAGATGGCTACACCTTC